This TCR beta chain came from a study of CD8 T cells in ankylosing spondylitis. Study-level points and caveats: In the blood and synovial fluid of reactive arthritis, some motif variants had been previously reported. A TCR beta motif of eight or nine highly homologous variants seemed to mark ankylosing spondylitis blood. Matched synovial fluid from ankylosing spondylitis patients was reported to be enriched for disease-linked clones.

Preparation of TCR beta libraries was done by quantitative 5'-RACE with molecular barcodes. TCRdb redid the calling of the 5' RACE reads with MiXCR, one entry per CDR3 protein. The repertoire consists of approximately 520,000 distinct CDR3 sequences, with roughly 5.2% occurring once and the leading ten covering approximately 4%. The CDR3 sequence is 17 residues long. Germline CDR1 is LGHNA and CDR2 is YSLEER. The J segment lost 0 bases and the V segment lost 0 bases, leaving 1 base of the junction unmatched. This clonotype was counted many times. Antigen specificity is unknown. V usage is TRBV4-3 and J usage is TRBJ2-3, with 12 bases matching TRBD2. Sequenced material: blood, either unsorted or a sorted T cell fraction (not recorded which). This TCR came from a male donor with ankylosing spondylitis. The CDR3 sequence: CASSQDLAGGSTDTQYF. As DNA, the CDR3 is TGCGCCAGCAGCCAAGATCTAGCGGGAGGGAGCACAGATACGCAGTATTTT.